Each of the 6 T cell receptor beta chains below was sequenced from the same sample in a study of beta chain features in type 1 diabetes. The authors reverse transcribed all of the isolated RNA, so sequencing captured expressed TCRB transcripts. Clones were read by immunoSEQ multiplex PCR, and TCRdb kept only the in-frame ones, dropping some. Of 350,000 to 400,000 clones listed, about 14% are singletons. The sequencing input was naive CD4+ T cells from blood. The receptor source for this set is a woman aged 18-29 years in good health.

The V and J genes are TRBV29-1 and TRBJ1-1; tentatively, D is TRBD1 (5 bases). Trimming removed 3 bases at V and 1 base at J, with 15 bases between. The CDR3 has 15 amino acids. The V gene's germline CDR1 is SQVTM and CDR2 ANQGSEA. CDR3 sequence: CSVDGTRNGNTEAFF. The DNA for the CDR3 is TGCAGCGTTGACGGGACTCGAAACGGGAACACTGAAGCTTTCTTT.

The J gene is TRBJ2-7, the V gene TRBV5-1; D is possibly TRBD2 (6 bases). Germline V gene data show CDR1 as SGHRS and CDR2 as YFSETQ. Trimming took 2 bases from V and 7 from J, leaving 25 bases between them. The CDR3 has 17 amino acids. The CDR3 DNA follows: TGCGCCAGCAGCTTTGGTGGCGTTGAGCGGGCTCTCGGGGAGCAGTACTTC. Amino acids: CASSFGGVERALGEQYF.

The rearrangement uses TRBV2 and TRBJ2-3; 11 positions match TRBD2. V gave up 2 bases and J gave up 3 bases; unmatched junction bases: 10. CDR1 SNHLY and CDR2 FYNNEI come from the germline V gene. CDR3 length equals 18 residues. The CDR3 region has the DNA TGTGCCAGCAGTGAACGGGCTAGCGGGAGGTTTGGTACAGATACGCAGTATTTT. Its translation: CASSERASGRFGTDTQYF.

The chain links TRBV28 to TRBJ2-1, with a weak D call TRBD1 (6 bases). The germline CDR1 and CDR2 sequences are MDHEN and SYDVKM. Deletions cut 8 bases from V and 6 bases from J, with 17 bases between. The CDR3 is made up of 14 amino acids. In DNA form, the CDR3 reads TGTGCCAGCGCTCTATACCGGGACATCAATGAGCAGTTCTTC. Translation: CASALYRDINEQFF.

This chain links TRBV5-1 with TRBJ2-7; 10 nucleotides match TRBD2. This CDR3 spans 15 amino acids. V lost 2 bases to trimming and J lost 2 bases; unmatched junction nucleotides: 4. Per the germline V gene, CDR1 is SGHRS and CDR2 is YFSETQ. CDR3 sequence (DNA): TGCGCCAGCAGCTTACGGACTAGCGGTGCCTACGAGCAGTACTTC. Residues: CASSLRTSGAYEQYF. Based on the CDR3 plus reference TRBV5-1 and TRBJ2-7, the full variable domain is KAGVTQTPRYLIKTRGQQVTLSCSPISGHRSVSWYQQTPGQGLQFLFEYFSETQRNKGNFPGRFSGRQFSNSRSEMNVSTLELGDSALYLCASSLRTSGAYEQYFGPGTRLTVT.

The chain is built from TRBV15 and TRBJ2-2, with 8 bases that match TRBD1. Germline V CDR1 and CDR2: LNHNV, YYDKDF (reference sequence). This CDR3 contains 15 residues. V gave up 3 bases and J gave up 2 bases; unmatched junction bases: 2. The CDR3 DNA follows: TGTGCCACCAGCAGGACAGGGGTTAACACCGGGGAGCTGTTTTTT. Protein sequence: CATSRTGVNTGELFF.